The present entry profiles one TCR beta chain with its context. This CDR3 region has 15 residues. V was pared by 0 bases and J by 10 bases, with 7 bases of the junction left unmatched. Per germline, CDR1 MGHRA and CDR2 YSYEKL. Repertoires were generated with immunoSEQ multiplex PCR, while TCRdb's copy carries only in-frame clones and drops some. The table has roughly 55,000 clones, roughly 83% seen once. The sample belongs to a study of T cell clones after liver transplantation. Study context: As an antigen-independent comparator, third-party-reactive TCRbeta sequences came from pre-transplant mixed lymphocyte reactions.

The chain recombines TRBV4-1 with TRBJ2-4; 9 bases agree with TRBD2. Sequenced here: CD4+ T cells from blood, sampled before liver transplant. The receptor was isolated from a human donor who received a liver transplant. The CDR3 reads CASSQEGSGGPIQYF. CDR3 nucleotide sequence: TGCGCCAGCAGCCAAGAAGGGAGCGGGGGGCCTATTCAGTACTTC.